Listed here are 24 T cell receptor beta chains from one sample, sequenced in a study of blood T cells in healthy people across ages. Then a second PCR, running roughly 7 to 11 cycles, was carried out with a sample-barcoded 5' primer and a J-beta primer mix. MiXCR, run by TCRdb on the 5' RACE reads, gives a single entry per CDR3 protein. The sample has 600,000 to 1,000,000 distinct CDR3 sequences, 25% seen once; the top ten hold under 4%. These data were also filed under a second study, of T cells of mothers and their children.

The sequencing input was blood. Receptors were obtained from a boy aged 5-17 years in good health.

This clonotype appeared a few times. V usage is TRBV6-2 or TRBV6-3 and J usage is TRBJ2-3; a possible D gene is TRBD1 (6 bases). Deletions cut 4 bases from V and 2 bases from J, with 19 bases between. The CDR3 has 17 residues. Germline V gene data show CDR1 as MNHEY and CDR2 as SVGEGT. The CDR3 reads CASSSNLQGSSTDTQYF. In DNA, the CDR3 is TGTGCCAGCAGTTCTAACTTACAGGGATCCTCCACAGATACGCAGTATTTT.

This clonotype showed up just a few times. CDR3 loop: CASSQEIAGMRKTQYF. CDR3 sequence (DNA): TGCGCCAGCAGCCAAGAAATAGCGGGAATGCGGAAGACCCAGTACTTC. J is TRBJ2-5 and V is TRBV4-3; 8 bases agree with TRBD2. Germline V gene data show CDR1 as LGHNA and CDR2 as YSLEER. Trimming at V came to 0 bases and at J to 6 bases, leaving 9 bases not matched to a gene. The length of the CDR3 is 16 residues.

The chain recombines TRBV28 with TRBJ2-5; maybe TRBD1 (6 bases). The DNA end favors TRBJ2-7, so the J call may be wrong. There are 15 residues in the CDR3. Germline CDR1 and CDR2: MDHEN and SYDVKM. CDR3 nucleotide sequence: TGTGCCAGCAGTCTCCAGGGGTATTCCTCCTACGAGCAGTACTTC. As protein: CASSLQGYSSYEQYF.

This clonotype was observed at least ten times. The rearrangement uses TRBV4-3 and TRBJ2-5; perhaps TRBD1 as D (6 bases). The DNA end is a closer match to TRBJ2-1, so the J assignment may be wrong. The germline CDR1 and CDR2 sequences are LGHNA and YSLEER. This CDR3 comprises 13 residues. CDR3 nucleotides: TGCGCCAGCAGCTTAGGGGGTTCGGATGAGCAGTTCTTC. This codes for CASSLGGSDEQFF.

The chain links TRBV9 to TRBJ1-1; D is ambiguous. The CDR3 consists of 17 residues. Per germline, CDR1 SGDLS and CDR2 YYNGEE. Trimming took off 5 bases at V and 0 bases at J, with 20 bases between the two ends. CDR3 in DNA: TGTGCCAGCAGGGGGATCGGGGAGTTCGATATGAACACTGAAGCTTTCTTT. Amino acids: CASRGIGEFDMNTEAFF.

This clonotype was observed a few times. The CDR3, as DNA: TGTGCCAGCAGCTTGTACAGGGGAACAAATGAAAAACTGTTTTTT. Encoded protein: CASSLYRGTNEKLFF. The rearrangement joins TRBV5-8 to TRBJ1-4; 7 positions match TRBD1. Germline V CDR1 and CDR2: SGHTS, YDEGEE. V gave up 1 base and J gave up 5 bases; unmatched junction bases: 5. The CDR3 is 15 amino acids.

This clonotype was recorded a few times. This chain links TRBV6-2 or TRBV6-3 with TRBJ1-5; D not certain. The CDR3 spans 12 residues. In germline, CDR1 is MNHEY, CDR2 SVGEGT. Trimming left V 7 bases short and J 0 bases short, with 4 bases between. The CDR3 DNA reads TGTGCCAGCACGAATAGCAATCAGCCCCAGCATTTT. It translates to CASTNSNQPQHF.

This clonotype was counted a few times. The gene calls are TRBV20-1 and TRBJ2-1; D tentatively fits TRBD1 or TRBD2 (6 bases each). CDR1 and CDR2 from the germline V gene are DFQATT and SNEGSKA (reference sequence). V was shortened by 2 bases and J by 8 bases, with 19 bases between the two germline ends. This CDR3 is built from 15 residues. This chain's CDR3 is CSARKEGVGTDEQFF. CDR3 DNA sequence: TGCAGTGCTAGAAAGGAGGGGGTGGGCACAGATGAGCAGTTCTTC.

The chain is built from TRBV7-2 and TRBJ2-7; D is unclear. The germline V gene encodes CDR1 SGHTA and CDR2 FQGNSA. The CDR3 sequence is 12 residues long. V was trimmed by 1 base and J by 7 bases, leaving 8 bases between them. The CDR3 here is CASSLGPREQYF. The CDR3 DNA sequence: TGTGCCAGCAGCTTAGGGCCGCGGGAGCAGTACTTC.

This clonotype came up a few times. The chain uses TRBV7-3 and TRBJ2-3, with D perhaps TRBD2 (6 bases). V was cut by 5 bases and J by 4 bases, with 16 bases left in between. This CDR3 is 15 amino acids long. Germline values: CDR1 SGHTA, CDR2 FQGTGA. The CDR3 spells CASSPPPASADTQYF. The CDR3, as DNA: TGTGCCAGCAGCCCACCACCGGCTAGCGCAGATACGCAGTATTTT.

A few counts support this clonotype. The CDR3 DNA is TGCGCCAGCAGCCTTGATCTTAGCTCCTACGAGCAGTACTTC. Translating gives CASSLDLSSYEQYF. The chain couples TRBV4-3 to TRBJ2-7; no clear D. Trimming left V 4 bases short and J 0 bases short, with 10 bases between. CDR1 is LGHNA, CDR2 YSLEER, per germline. The CDR3 length is 14 residues.

This clonotype was counted only a few times. The rearrangement links TRBV29-1 to TRBJ1-4, with D maybe TRBD1 (5 bases). Germline assignment: CDR1 SQVTM and CDR2 ANQGSEA. The CDR3 extends over 15 amino acids. With 1 base removed from V and 8 bases from J, the gap between germline ends came to 17 bases. The CDR3 nucleotides read TGCAGCGTTGAAGTTACAGGCGGATATTCGGAAAAACTGTTTTTT. Translating it yields CSVEVTGGYSEKLFF.

About this clonotype itself: One end of the junction is discordant with germline, which a read error may explain. V and J are TRBV2 and TRBJ2-5, with unresolved D. The end of the DNA aligns better with TRBJ2-1, so the J call may be wrong. CDR1 SNHLY and CDR2 FYNNEI come from the germline V gene. This CDR3 is built from 10 residues. The CDR3 loop is CTSWFAEQFF. The CDR3 DNA reads as TGTACCAGCTGGTTCGCTGAGCAGTTCTTC.

In its sample, this clonotype was seen a few times. The chain is built from TRBV12-3 or TRBV12-4 and TRBJ2-5; possible D gene TRBD2, 5 bases. The CDR3 length is 13 residues. V was cut by 10 bases and J by 2 bases, with 14 bases left in between. The CDR3 is CATSKRGQETQYF. The DNA for the CDR3 is TGTGCCACCTCTAAGCGAGGGCAAGAGACCCAGTACTTC.

This clonotype occurred a few times. The gene calls are TRBV6-2 or TRBV6-3 and TRBJ1-3; TRBD1 matches at 7 bases. V gave up 6 bases and J gave up 4 bases; unmatched junction bases: 9. This CDR3 spans 15 amino acids. The germline gives CDR1 MNHEY, CDR2 SVGEGT. CDR3 sequence: CASSPTGVAGNTIYF. As DNA, the CDR3 is TGTGCCAGCAGCCCCACAGGGGTCGCCGGAAACACCATATATTTT.

The chain joins TRBV7-2 to TRBJ2-7; 7 bases match TRBD2. CDR1 SGHTA and CDR2 FQGNSA come from the germline V gene. Trimming cost V 5 bases and J 2 bases; bases outside gene matches: 6. There are 14 residues in the CDR3. CDR3 DNA: TGTGCCAGCAGCACGGGACTAAACACCTACGAGCAGTACTTC. Translating it yields CASSTGLNTYEQYF.

This chain links TRBV20-1 with TRBJ2-5; the match to TRBD1 covers 8 bases. After removal of 7 bases from V and 5 bases from J, the junction contained 6 bases not matched to a gene. CDR1 DFQATT and CDR2 SNEGSKA come from the germline V gene (reference sequence). The CDR3 has 12 residues. CDR3 nucleotide sequence: TGCAGTGGGGCAGGGGGCGTGGAGACCCAGTACTTC. Its protein product is CSGAGGVETQYF.

The chain employs TRBV24-1 and TRBJ2-1, with TRBD1 matching 9 bases. This CDR3 comprises 17 residues. Germline assignment: CDR1 KGHDR and CDR2 SFDVKD. V dropped 3 bases and J dropped 5; count of bases not matched to a gene: 10. The CDR3 protein is CATSDPTGGRTHNEQFF. CDR3 DNA sequence: TGTGCCACCAGTGATCCGACAGGGGGACGGACACACAATGAGCAGTTCTTC.

The rearrangement joins TRBV7-9 to TRBJ2-1; 7 nucleotides align to TRBD1. Germline CDR1 is SEHNR and CDR2 is FQNEAQ (reference sequence). With 5 bases clipped from V and 1 base from J, the junction kept 8 bases outside the gene matches. The CDR3 has 16 residues. The CDR3 DNA sequence: TGTGCCAGCAGCCCTAAGGGGGCTGGGTCCTACAATGAGCAGTTCTTC. It yields the protein CASSPKGAGSYNEQFF.

The chain joins TRBV27 to TRBJ2-7; a possible D gene is TRBD1 (6 bases). This CDR3 comprises 14 residues. V dropped 2 bases and J dropped 3 bases, with 11 bases sitting between them. In germline, CDR1 is MNHEY, CDR2 SMNVEV (reference sequence). The CDR3 loop is CASSLAEGGYEQYF. The CDR3 coding sequence is TGTGCCAGCAGTTTAGCTGAAGGGGGCTACGAGCAGTACTTC.

This chain connects TRBV15 to TRBJ1-4; the D is unclear. Germline V gene data show CDR1 as LNHNV and CDR2 as YYDKDF (reference sequence). The CDR3 consists of 13 residues. Trimming pared 5 bases from V and 3 bases from J, leaving 7 bases between. The CDR3 coding sequence is TGTGCCACCAGCGAGCCCCCTAATGAAAAACTGTTTTTT. This codes for CATSEPPNEKLFF.

The V and J genes are TRBV12-3 or TRBV12-4 and TRBJ2-5; D uncertain. The CDR3 is 14 amino acids. Trimming took off 4 bases at V and 2 bases at J, with 11 bases between the two ends. Here the CDR3 DNA reads TGTGCCAGCAGTTCGCCCCTACAGCAAGAGACCCAGTACTTC. Its protein is CASSSPLQQETQYF.

As concerns this clonotype: Its ends do not fully match the called genes, so a read error is possible. The V call is TRBV9, the J call TRBJ2-3; D unclear. Germline V lookup: CDR1 SGDLS, CDR2 YYNGEE. The length of the CDR3 is 14 residues. CDR3 in DNA: TGTGCCAGCAGCGTGACGAGTACTACAGATGCGCAGTATTTT. Its translation: CASSVTSTTDAQYF.

This clonotype was seen many times. This chain links TRBV9 with TRBJ1-2; D is ambiguous. The CDR3 is 14 amino acids. Germline loops: CDR1 SGDLS, CDR2 YYNGEE. V was clipped by 0 bases and J by 1 base, with 7 bases between them. Here the CDR3 DNA reads TGTGCCAGCAGCGTAGGGGCCGTTAACTATGGCTACACCTTC. Its protein is CASSVGAVNYGYTF.